One and the same sample provided the 20 T cell receptor beta chains below, sequenced in a study of blood T cell repertoires in COVID-19. Method: immunoSEQ multiplex PCR; TCRdb's copy keeps in-frame clones and lacks some. The table shows around 170,000 clones, with roughly 86% occurring only once. The material sequenced was peripheral blood. Receptors originate from a man between 60 and 75 years old with COVID-19, enrolled during active disease.

The CDR3, as DNA: TGTGCCAGCAGTTTATACCCCCCACAGGGGGGAACTGAAGCTTTCTTT. The encoded protein is CASSLYPPQGGTEAFF. V usage is TRBV27 and J usage is TRBJ1-1, with 8 positions matching TRBD1. Germline assignment: CDR1 MNHEY and CDR2 SMNVEV (reference sequence). The junction had 9 bases not matched to a gene; V was cut back by 1 base and J by 5 bases. CDR3 length: 16 residues.

The table lists this clone with a few counts. The CDR3: CASSPSAGASNEQFF. The DNA for the CDR3 is TGTGCCAGCTCACCTTCAGCGGGAGCATCCAATGAGCAGTTCTTC. This sequence joins TRBV18 and TRBJ2-1, with TRBD2 matching 8 bases. The CDR3 sequence is 15 residues long. With V trimmed by 3 bases and J by 6 bases, 7 bases remained unmatched. Germline CDR1 is KGHSH and CDR2 is LQKENI. Looking up the rest from reference TRBV18 and TRBJ2-1 gives the full variable domain: NAGVMQNPRHLVRRRGQEARLRCSPMKGHSHVYWYRQLPEEGLKFMVYLQKENIIDESGMPKERFSAEFPKEGPSILRIQQVVRGDSAAYFCASSPSAGASNEQFFGPGTRLTVL.

The chain combines TRBV7-6 with TRBJ2-4; 13 bases match TRBD2. The CDR3 sequence is 16 residues long. The trim removed 1 base at V and 3 bases at J, leaving 0 bases unmatched. Germline CDR1 is SGHVS and CDR2 is FNYEAQ. The DNA for the CDR3 is TGTGCCAGCAGCTTAGGGACTAGCGGGGGCAAAAACATTCAGTACTTC. Translated, it gives CASSLGTSGGKNIQYF.

J is TRBJ1-5 and V is TRBV29-1; 8 bases map to TRBD1. Germline assignment: CDR1 SQVTM and CDR2 ANQGSEA. CDR3 length equals 14 residues. The J segment lost 5 bases and the V segment lost 8 bases, leaving 11 bases of the junction unmatched. CDR3 DNA sequence: TGCAGCATTCGACAGGGGTCGAGCGATCAGCCCCAGCATTTT. Translated, it gives CSIRQGSSDQPQHF.

V usage is TRBV27 and J usage is TRBJ1-2, with D possibly matching TRBD1 (5 bases). The CDR3 length is 13 residues. Trimming removed 3 bases from V and 4 bases from J, with 9 bases in between. Germline assignment: CDR1 MNHEY and CDR2 SMNVEV (reference sequence). The CDR3 DNA reads TGTGCCAGCAGTTTTTCTGGGGCCTATGGCTACACCTTC. Translated, it gives CASSFSGAYGYTF.

The table lists this clone with many counts. This chain joins TRBV19 and TRBJ2-7; 8 positions match TRBD1. The CDR3 sequence is 16 residues long. CDR1 and CDR2 (germline): LNHDA, SQIVND (reference sequence). V shed 5 bases and J 4 bases; nucleotides not matched to a gene: 13. The CDR3 loop is CASSPNRDRRSYEQYF. CDR3 in DNA: TGTGCCAGTAGTCCCAACCGGGACAGGAGATCTTACGAGCAGTACTTC.

This chain joins TRBV19 and TRBJ1-5; D gene unclear. Deletions cut 4 bases from V and 0 bases from J, with 13 bases between. This CDR3 region has 16 residues. Germline loops: CDR1 LNHDA, CDR2 SQIVND (reference sequence). The CDR3 sequence is CASSTLGTGSNQPQHF. The CDR3 coding sequence is TGTGCCAGTAGTACACTGGGCACCGGTAGCAATCAGCCCCAGCATTTT.

The chain combines TRBV19 with TRBJ1-1, with D unclear. Per germline, CDR1 LNHDA and CDR2 SQIVND (reference sequence). This CDR3 has 14 amino acids. With 4 bases removed from V and 1 base from J, the gap between germline ends came to 10 bases. The CDR3 region has the DNA TGTGCCAGTAGTACGAGAGAAAGGAACACTGAAGCTTTCTTT. Translated: CASSTRERNTEAFF.

The chain combines TRBV6-2 or TRBV6-3 with TRBJ1-2; 9 bases line up with TRBD1. The CDR3 consists of 14 residues. Per the germline V gene, CDR1 is MNHEY and CDR2 is SVGEGT. V was pared by 6 bases and J by 4 bases, with 6 bases of the junction left unmatched. The CDR3 spells CASSRMTGGYGYTF. In DNA form, the CDR3 reads TGTGCCAGCAGCCGTATGACAGGGGGCTATGGCTACACCTTC.

The V gene is TRBV18, the J gene TRBJ2-2; no definite D call. This CDR3 is 15 amino acids long. Germline CDR1 KGHSH, CDR2 LQKENI. V was shortened by 1 base and J by 0 bases, with 6 bases between the two germline ends. This CDR3 is CASSPLSSNTGELFF. CDR3 nucleotides: TGTGCCAGCTCACCACTTTCCTCGAACACCGGGGAGCTGTTTTTT. Filled out from reference TRBV18 and TRBJ2-2, the complete variable domain reads NAGVMQNPRHLVRRRGQEARLRCSPMKGHSHVYWYRQLPEEGLKFMVYLQKENIIDESGMPKERFSAEFPKEGPSILRIQQVVRGDSAAYFCASSPLSSNTGELFFGEGSRLTVL.

The chain has TRBV28 and TRBJ1-5, with D perhaps matching TRBD1 (5 bases). The germline gives CDR1 MDHEN, CDR2 SYDVKM. Between the trimmed V and J ends, which lost 5 bases and 7 bases, there was a span of 15 bases. This CDR3 region has 14 residues. CDR3 amino acids: CASSPAGGGQPQHF. The CDR3 DNA reads TGTGCCAGCAGTCCAGCGGGGGGAGGGCAGCCCCAGCATTTT.

The gene calls are TRBV30 and TRBJ1-2; TRBD1 matches 7 bases. The CDR3 has 14 residues. Trimming at V came to 1 base and at J to 7 bases, leaving 9 bases not matched to a gene. Germline V CDR1 and CDR2: GTSNPN, SVGIG (reference sequence). The CDR3 loop reads CAWSAIIQGGGYTF. Here the CDR3 DNA reads TGTGCCTGGAGTGCTATAATCCAGGGGGGTGGCTACACCTTC.

The J gene is TRBJ2-7, the V gene TRBV11-3; 9 bases are a match to TRBD2. This CDR3 has 15 residues. J lost 6 bases, V lost 5 bases, and 11 bases had no gene match. Germline V gene data show CDR1 as SGHNT and CDR2 as YENEEA. CDR3 DNA sequence: TGTGCCAGCAGCATTAGCGTAGCGGGAGTAGGCGAGCAGTACTTC. It codes for CASSISVAGVGEQYF.

This clone is a singleton in its sample. The gene calls are TRBV5-1 and TRBJ2-6; possible D gene TRBD1, 6 bases. The V and J ends lost 2 bases and 0 bases respectively, with 15 bases between them. The CDR3 runs to 18 residues. CDR1 SGHRS and CDR2 YFSETQ come from the germline V gene. CDR3 DNA: TGCGCCAGCAGCTTATATACAGGGAGTATCTCTGGGGCCAACGTCCTGACTTTC. As protein: CASSLYTGSISGANVLTF.

This chain joins TRBV30 and TRBJ1-1; D possibly corresponds to TRBD1 (6 bases). Trimming cost V 4 bases and J 0 bases, with 15 bases left between them. CDR1 GTSNPN and CDR2 SVGIG come from the germline V gene (reference sequence). CDR3 length: 15 residues. DNA for the CDR3: TGTGCCTGGACCAGGGGAGCGGAAATGAACACTGAAGCTTTCTTT. Amino acid sequence: CAWTRGAEMNTEAFF.

This clone was recorded a few times. V usage is TRBV4-1 and J usage is TRBJ2-7, with TRBD1 matching over 7 bases. The CDR3 is 18 residues long. CDR1 is MGHRA, CDR2 YSYEKL, per germline. V was clipped by 1 base and J by 3 bases; unmatched bases: 15. The CDR3: CASSQVNMVGDRSYEQYF. In DNA form, the CDR3 reads TGCGCCAGCAGCCAAGTTAATATGGTGGGGGACAGAAGCTACGAGCAGTACTTC.

The chain links TRBV20-1 to TRBJ2-1; D ambiguous. The V gene lost 3 bases and the J gene lost 7 bases, with 13 bases spanning the gap. Germline V CDR1 and CDR2: DFQATT, SNEGSKA (reference sequence). The CDR3 contains 13 residues. The CDR3 loop is CSASGSLRNEQFF. The CDR3 DNA is TGCAGTGCTAGTGGGTCTTTGAGGAATGAGCAGTTCTTC.

This chain uses TRBV5-5 with TRBJ1-5; D is ambiguous. Germline lookup yields CDR1 SGHKS and CDR2 YYEKEE (reference sequence). V lost 6 bases to trimming and J lost 5 bases, with 18 bases between them. This CDR3 is built from 15 residues. The DNA for the CDR3 is TGTGCCAGCACCCCCAGCTCGGCAGGCGATCAGCCCCAGCATTTT. This sequence encodes CASTPSSAGDQPQHF.

The CDR3 protein is CASSYSGGVGNTIYF. CDR3 bases: TGTGCCAGCAGTTACTCTGGAGGAGTCGGAAACACCATATATTTT. The chain links TRBV6-2 or TRBV6-3 to TRBJ1-3; D gene unclear. Per germline, CDR1 MNHEY and CDR2 SVGEGT. The V end was cut by 0 bases, the J end by 4 bases, with 10 bases between. The CDR3 runs to 15 residues.

The chain combines TRBV6-5 with TRBJ2-5, with D possibly TRBD1 on 6 matching bases. Germline assignment: CDR1 MNHEY and CDR2 SVGAGI. The CDR3 loop spans 13 amino acids. With 4 bases removed from V and 4 bases from J, the gap between germline ends came to 10 bases. The CDR3 DNA is TGTGCCAGCAGTTTCACAGGGCTAGAGACCCAGTACTTC. Its protein is CASSFTGLETQYF.